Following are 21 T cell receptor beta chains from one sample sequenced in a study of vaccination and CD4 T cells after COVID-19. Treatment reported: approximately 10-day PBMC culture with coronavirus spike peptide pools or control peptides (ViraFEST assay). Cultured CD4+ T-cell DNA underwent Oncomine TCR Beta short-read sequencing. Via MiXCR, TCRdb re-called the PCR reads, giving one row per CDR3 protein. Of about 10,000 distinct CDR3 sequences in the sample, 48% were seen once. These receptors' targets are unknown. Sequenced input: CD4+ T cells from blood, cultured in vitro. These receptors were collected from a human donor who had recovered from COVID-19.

Written as DNA, the CDR3 is TGTGCCAGCAGCCCCGGGTCGGGGTTGACCTACAATGAGCAGTTCTTC. It codes for CASSPGSGLTYNEQFF. The rearrangement links TRBV7-2 to TRBJ2-1; a possible D gene is TRBD2 (5 bases). Per the germline V gene, CDR1 is SGHTA and CDR2 is FQGNSA. The germline V and J ends were trimmed by 5 bases and 2 bases, with 16 bases remaining between them. The CDR3 is 16 residues long.

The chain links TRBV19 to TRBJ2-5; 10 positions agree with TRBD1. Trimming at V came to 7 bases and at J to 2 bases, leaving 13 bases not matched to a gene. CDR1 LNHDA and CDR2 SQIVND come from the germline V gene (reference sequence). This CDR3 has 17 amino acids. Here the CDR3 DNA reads TGTGCCAGTAATATTCCGGGGACAGGGGCGAGACAAGAGACCCAGTACTTC. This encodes CASNIPGTGARQETQYF.

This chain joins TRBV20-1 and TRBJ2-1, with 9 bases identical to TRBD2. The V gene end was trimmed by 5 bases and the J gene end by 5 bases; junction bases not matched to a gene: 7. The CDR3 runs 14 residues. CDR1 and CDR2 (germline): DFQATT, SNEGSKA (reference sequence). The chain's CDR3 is CSAAAGGLHNEQFF. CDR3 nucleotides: TGCAGTGCTGCCGCGGGGGGGTTACACAATGAGCAGTTCTTC.

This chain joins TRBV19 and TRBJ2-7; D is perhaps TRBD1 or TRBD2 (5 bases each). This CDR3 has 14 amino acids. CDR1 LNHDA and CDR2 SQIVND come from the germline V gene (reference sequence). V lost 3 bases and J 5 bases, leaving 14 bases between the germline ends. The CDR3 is CASSIGTREHEQYF. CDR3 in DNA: TGTGCCAGTAGTATCGGGACCAGGGAACACGAGCAGTACTTC.

This chain's CDR3 is CASSLGGQGNYGYTF. In DNA form, the CDR3 reads TGTGCCAGCAGCTTGGGAGGACAGGGCAACTATGGCTACACCTTC. The rearrangement uses TRBV5-5 and TRBJ1-2, with 8 bases lining up with TRBD1. The CDR3 covers 15 residues. Germline values: CDR1 SGHKS, CDR2 YYEKEE (reference sequence). With V trimmed by 0 bases and J by 2 bases, 3 bases remained unmatched.

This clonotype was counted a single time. The CDR3 bases are TGTGCCAGCAGCAAGGGGATAGGACGGAGCTCCTACAATGAGCAGTTCTTC. Amino acids: CASSKGIGRSSYNEQFF. The chain combines TRBV21-1 with TRBJ2-1. TRBV21-1 is flagged as a pseudogene. The CDR3 has 17 residues.

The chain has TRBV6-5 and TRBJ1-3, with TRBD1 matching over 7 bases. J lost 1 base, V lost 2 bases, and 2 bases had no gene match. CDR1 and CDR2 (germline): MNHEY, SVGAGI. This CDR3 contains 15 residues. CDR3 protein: CASSYAGGSGNTIYF. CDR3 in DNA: TGTGCCAGCAGTTACGCAGGGGGTTCTGGAAACACCATATATTTT.

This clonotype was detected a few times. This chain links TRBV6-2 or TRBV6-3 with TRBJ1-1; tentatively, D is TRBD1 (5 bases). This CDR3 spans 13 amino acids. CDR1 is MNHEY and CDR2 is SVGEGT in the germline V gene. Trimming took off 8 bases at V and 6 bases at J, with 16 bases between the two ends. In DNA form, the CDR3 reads TGTGCCAGCGCATTCCAGGGATTCGCTGAAGCTTTCTTT. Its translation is CASAFQGFAEAFF.

CDR3 sequence reads: CASSPGGLYEQYF. The DNA for the CDR3 is TGTGCCAGCTCACCAGGAGGCCTCTACGAGCAGTACTTC. The rearrangement joins TRBV18 to TRBJ2-7, with TRBD2 as a possible D gene (5 bases). The length of the CDR3 is 13 residues. V lost 2 bases, J lost 3 bases, and 8 bases lay in between. Looked up from germline, CDR1 is KGHSH and CDR2 is LQKENI.

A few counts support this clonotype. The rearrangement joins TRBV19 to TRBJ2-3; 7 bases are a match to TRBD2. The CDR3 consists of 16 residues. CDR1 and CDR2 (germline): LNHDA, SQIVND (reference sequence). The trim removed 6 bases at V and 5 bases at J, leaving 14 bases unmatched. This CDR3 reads CASSYHSGGVEDTQYF. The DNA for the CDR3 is TGTGCCAGTAGCTATCACTCGGGAGGCGTCGAAGATACGCAGTATTTT.

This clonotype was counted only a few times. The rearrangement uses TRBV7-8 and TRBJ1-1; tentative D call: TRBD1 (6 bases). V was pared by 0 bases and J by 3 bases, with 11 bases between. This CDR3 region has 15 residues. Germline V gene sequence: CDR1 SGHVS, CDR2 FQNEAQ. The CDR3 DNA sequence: TGTGCCAGCAGCTTAGCACAGGGCGTTCACACTGAAGCTTTCTTT. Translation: CASSLAQGVHTEAFF.

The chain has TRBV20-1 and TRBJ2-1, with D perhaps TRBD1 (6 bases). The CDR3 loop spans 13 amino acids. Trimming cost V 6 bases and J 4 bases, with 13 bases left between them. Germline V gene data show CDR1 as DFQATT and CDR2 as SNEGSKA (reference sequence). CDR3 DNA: TGCAGTGCCAGCCGACAGGAGTACAATGAGCAGTTCTTC. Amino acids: CSASRQEYNEQFF.

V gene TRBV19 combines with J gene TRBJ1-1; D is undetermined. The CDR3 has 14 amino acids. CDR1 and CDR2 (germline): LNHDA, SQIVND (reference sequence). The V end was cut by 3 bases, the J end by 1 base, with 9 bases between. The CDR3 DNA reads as TGTGCCAGTAGTATTTCTACCCAGAACACTGAAGCTTTCTTT. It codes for CASSISTQNTEAFF. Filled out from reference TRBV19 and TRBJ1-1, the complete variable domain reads DGGITQSPKYLFRKEGQNVTLSCEQNLNHDAMYWYRQDPGQGLRLIYYSQIVNDFQKGDIAEGYSVSREKKESFPLTVTSAQKNPTAFYLCASSISTQNTEAFFGQGTRLTVV.

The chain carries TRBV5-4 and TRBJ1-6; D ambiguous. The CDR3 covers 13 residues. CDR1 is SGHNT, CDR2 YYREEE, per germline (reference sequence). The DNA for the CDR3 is TGTGCGGAGGGAGGCCGGGCTGATTCACCCCTCCACTTT. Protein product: CAEGGRADSPLHF.

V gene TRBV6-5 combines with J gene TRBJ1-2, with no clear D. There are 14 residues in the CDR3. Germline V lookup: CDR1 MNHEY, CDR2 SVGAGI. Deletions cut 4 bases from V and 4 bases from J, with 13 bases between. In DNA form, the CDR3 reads TGTGCCAGCAGTTCCAATGGCCAGTTCTATGGCTACACCTTC. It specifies CASSSNGQFYGYTF.

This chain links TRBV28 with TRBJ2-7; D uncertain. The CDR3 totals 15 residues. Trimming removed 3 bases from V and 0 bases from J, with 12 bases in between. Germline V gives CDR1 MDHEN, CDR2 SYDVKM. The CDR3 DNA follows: TGTGCCAGCAGTTTGATCACGGCGAGCTCCTACGAGCAGTACTTC. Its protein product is CASSLITASSYEQYF.

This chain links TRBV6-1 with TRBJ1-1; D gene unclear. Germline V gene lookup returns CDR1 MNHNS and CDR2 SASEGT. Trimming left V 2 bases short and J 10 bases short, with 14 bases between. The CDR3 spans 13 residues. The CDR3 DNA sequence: TGTGCCAGCAGTGAAAATAACGTTAACGCAGCTTTCTTT. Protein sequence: CASSENNVNAAFF.

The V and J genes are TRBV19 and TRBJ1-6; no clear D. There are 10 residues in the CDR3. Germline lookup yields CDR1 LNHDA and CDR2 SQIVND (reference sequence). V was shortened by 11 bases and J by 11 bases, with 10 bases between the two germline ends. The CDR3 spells CACKYAPLHF. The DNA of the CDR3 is TGTGCCTGTAAGTATGCACCCCTCCACTTT.

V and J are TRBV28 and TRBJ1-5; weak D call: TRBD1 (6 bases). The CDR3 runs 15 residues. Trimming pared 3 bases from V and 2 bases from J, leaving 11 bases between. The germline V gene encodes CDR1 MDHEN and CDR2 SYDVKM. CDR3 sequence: CASSLSGAGNQPQHF. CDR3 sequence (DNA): TGTGCCAGCAGTTTGTCAGGGGCTGGCAATCAGCCCCAGCATTTT.

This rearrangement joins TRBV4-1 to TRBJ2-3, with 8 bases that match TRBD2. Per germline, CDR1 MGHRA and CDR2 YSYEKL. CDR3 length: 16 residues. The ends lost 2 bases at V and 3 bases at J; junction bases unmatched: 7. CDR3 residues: CASSQLWTSSTDTQYF. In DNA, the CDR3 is TGCGCCAGCAGCCAACTCTGGACTAGCTCGACAGATACGCAGTATTTT.

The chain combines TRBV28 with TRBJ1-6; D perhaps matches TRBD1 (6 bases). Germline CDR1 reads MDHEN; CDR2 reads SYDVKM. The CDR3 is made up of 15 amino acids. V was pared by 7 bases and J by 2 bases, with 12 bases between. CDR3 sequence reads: CASTNRVTYNSPLHF. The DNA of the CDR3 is TGTGCCAGCACAAACAGGGTAACCTATAATTCACCCCTCCACTTT. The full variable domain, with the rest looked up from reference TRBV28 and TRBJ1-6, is DVKVTQSSRYLVKRTGEKVFLECVQDMDHENMFWYRQDPGLGLRLIYFSYDVKMKEKGDIPEGYSVSREKKERFSLILESASTNQTSMYLCASTNRVTYNSPLHFGNGTRLTVT.